This note documents a single T cell receptor (beta chain) sequence. Template material for amplifying TCR beta CDR3 regions consisted of RNA transcripts. The primer set for the first-round RT-PCR of the TCR CDR3 was HTBI. One entry per CDR3 protein, called by TCRdb with MiXCR from the multiplex PCR reads. The sample shows under 350,000 distinct CDR3 sequences, about 14% of them seen only once. The CDR3 is 16 amino acids. CDR1 and CDR2 from the germline V gene are LNHDA and SQIVND (reference sequence). V was cut by 5 bases and J by 0 bases, with 14 bases left in between. The data stem from a study of T cells in Graves' hyperthyroidism and ophthalmopathy. These patients, aged 18 to 65, had recently diagnosed hyperthyroidism lasting under 2 months.

The rearrangement uses TRBV19 and TRBJ1-5; D is possibly TRBD1 (5 bases). Sequencing was carried out using blood. This receptor was taken from a woman in her 30s with Graves' hyperthyroidism that later progressed to Graves' ophthalmopathy. The CDR3 region is CASSPGDRTSNQPQHF. CDR3 in DNA: TGTGCCAGTAGTCCAGGTGACAGAACTAGCAATCAGCCCCAGCATTTT.